Reported below is one TCR beta chain. Different DNA sequences within this sample yield the same CDR3. Some clones are missing from TCRdb's copy, which holds only in-frame ones; the method was immunoSEQ multiplex PCR. The sample contains 200,000 to 300,000 clones, 75% to 90% of which appear only once. This sample is drawn from a study of blood T cell repertoires in COVID-19. This CDR3 contains 14 residues. Germline loops: CDR1 SGHRS, CDR2 YFSETQ. V gave up 2 bases and J gave up 2 bases; unmatched junction bases: 1. This receptor was identified in a woman between 35 and 50 years old who had recovered from COVID-19. The rearrangement joins TRBV5-1 to TRBJ1-3, with 7 bases matching TRBD1. The sample taken for sequencing was peripheral blood. The CDR3 bases are TGCGCCAGCAGCTTAGGGACAGCTGGAAACACCATATATTTT. Its protein is CASSLGTAGNTIYF.